The rows below give T cell receptor beta chains drawn from one sample of a study of identical twins. TCRdb re-analysed the 5' RACE reads in MiXCR, keeping a single row per CDR3 protein. The table shows 500,000 to 550,000 distinct CDR3 sequences, with around 20% occurring only once. This sample also belongs to another study, concerning T cells expressing NK-cell markers.

Sample: CD4+ T cells sorted from blood. The source of these receptors is a woman under 30 in good health. Each CDR3 is given with its conserved first and last residue. A D gene is named only where the DNA matches it firmly. Clone size is not always given. Where it is, it says once, few, many or a class for expanded clones.

J	D	size	V	CDR3	DNA
TRBJ2-5	.	few	TRBV6-6	CASSILGVGTQYF	TGTGCCAGCAGCATACTAGGGGTAGGGACCCAGTACTTC
TRBJ2-3	TRBD2	.	TRBV10-1	CASSPSRGGGTQYF	TGCGCCAGCAGTCCCAGCCGGGGGGGAGGTACGCAGTATTTT
TRBJ2-2	TRBD2	.	TRBV5-1	CASTRGLAGSTGELFF	TGCGCCAGCACCAGAGGGCTAGCGGGATCCACCGGGGAGCTGTTTTTT
TRBJ2-2	.	many	TRBV4-3	CASSQDRTVTGELFF	TGCGCCAGCAGCCAAGATAGAACGGTCACCGGGGAGCTGTTTTTT
TRBJ2-7	.	few	TRBV5-1	CASSLAPGRNYEQYF	TGCGCCAGCAGCTTAGCACCAGGGAGGAACTACGAGCAGTACTTC
TRBJ1-1	.	.	TRBV10-3	CAIIPAPGAEAFF	TGTGCCATCATTCCGGCCCCTGGGGCTGAAGCTTTCTTT
TRBJ2-7	.	many	TRBV20-1	CSASNSLPNEQYF	TGCAGTGCTAGTAACAGCCTCCCCAACGAGCAGTACTTC
TRBJ1-4	.	.	TRBV18	CASSPRGRSTHQLFF	TGTGCCAGCTCGCCGCGGGGCAGGTCTACTCACCAACTGTTTTTT
TRBJ2-7	TRBD1	.	TRBV20-1	CSARDLLDRGTYEQYF	TGCAGTGCTAGAGATCTCTTAGACAGGGGGACATACGAGCAGTACTTC
TRBJ2-2	.	few	TRBV6-4	CASRPGHSSGELFF	TGTGCCAGCAGGCCAGGGCATTCGTCCGGGGAGCTGTTTTTT
TRBJ2-2	.	.	TRBV15	CATSRDSRRTGELFF	TGTGCCACCAGCAGAGATTCCAGGAGGACCGGGGAGCTGTTTTTT
TRBJ2-3	.	.	TRBV3-1	CASSPPLESDTQYF	TGTGCCAGCAGCCCTCCCCTGGAGTCGGATACGCAGTATTTT
TRBJ2-7	TRBD2	few	TRBV7-6	CASSVGTSGSYEQYF	TGTGCCAGCAGCGTAGGGACTAGCGGGAGTTACGAGCAGTACTTC
TRBJ2-1	.	.	TRBV7-8	CASSLGHGGLPSYNEQFF	TGTGCCAGCAGCTTAGGTCATGGAGGTTTACCGTCCTACAATGAGCAGTTCTTC
TRBJ2-7	.	few	TRBV12-3/TRBV12-4	CASSPRQSSYEQYF	TGTGCCAGCAGTCCTCGGCAGAGCTCCTACGAGCAGTACTTC
TRBJ2-1	.	.	TRBV15	CATSRDGGGLYNEQFF	TGTGCCACCAGCAGAGACGGCGGGGGCCTCTACAATGAGCAGTTCTTC
TRBJ1-2	.	few	TRBV12-3/TRBV12-4	CASSHGPRDGYTF	TGTGCCAGCAGTCACGGGCCTCGGGACGGCTACACCTTC
TRBJ2-5	.	.	TRBV29-1	CSVDKQEETQYF	TGCAGCGTTGACAAACAGGAAGAGACCCAGTACTTC
TRBJ1-1	.	.	TRBV4-1	CASSQAWGRSDAFF	TGCGCCAGCAGCCAAGCATGGGGGCGGTCGGATGCTTTCTTT
TRBJ2-5	.	few	TRBV21-1	CASSWGPETQYF	TGTGCCAGCAGCTGGGGTCCAGAGACCCAGTACTTC
TRBJ1-4	.	many	TRBV7-9	CASSPGGAGNEKLFF	TGTGCCAGCAGCCCGGGGGGGGCTGGTAATGAAAAACTGTTTTTT
TRBJ2-2	TRBD2	.	TRBV2	CAGGETSPNTGELFF	TGTGCCGGGGGTGAGACTAGCCCGAACACCGGGGAGCTGTTTTTT
TRBJ1-1	TRBD1	few	TRBV10-3	CAITRQGNTEAFF	TGTGCCATCACACGACAGGGTAACACTGAAGCTTTCTTT
TRBJ1-5	.	few	TRBV12-3/TRBV12-4	CASSVQWDQPQHF	TGTGCCAGCAGTGTTCAGTGGGATCAGCCCCAGCATTTT
TRBJ2-2	TRBD2	.	TRBV27	CASSWTRAGELFF	TGTGCCAGCAGTTGGACTAGGGCCGGGGAGCTGTTTTTT
TRBJ2-1	.	few	TRBV5-4	CASSFGVSPYNEQFF	TGTGCCAGCAGCTTCGGGGTGTCTCCCTACAATGAGCAGTTCTTC
TRBJ2-3	.	.	TRBV20-1	CSPGTPGTDTQYF	TGCAGCCCCGGGACCCCTGGCACAGATACGCAGTATTTT
TRBJ2-1	TRBD2	many	TRBV29-1	CSVEGVRLAGVLFYNEQFF	TGCAGCGTTGAAGGGGTAAGGCTAGCGGGAGTTTTATTCTACAATGAGCAGTTCTTC
TRBJ2-1	TRBD2	many	TRBV20-1	CSAREGGFNNEQFF	TGCAGTGCTAGAGAGGGAGGGTTTAACAATGAGCAGTTCTTC
TRBJ2-5	TRBD2	few	TRBV20-1	CSAGPGTRDETQYF	TGCAGTGCTGGCCCCGGGACTAGAGACGAGACCCAGTACTTC
TRBJ1-1	TRBD1	.	TRBV29-1	CSVVGTGGMGTEAFF	TGCAGCGTTGTTGGAACAGGGGGAATGGGTACTGAAGCTTTCTTT
TRBJ2-7	.	few	TRBV6-6	CASSYGLSYEQYF	TGTGCCAGCAGTTACGGCCTCTCCTACGAGCAGTACTTC
TRBJ2-2	.	few	TRBV15	CATGTGFATGELFF	TGTGCCACAGGCACGGGGTTCGCCACCGGGGAGCTGTTTTTT
TRBJ2-3	TRBD2	few	TRBV10-3	CAISESRGLAGDTQYF	TGTGCCATCAGTGAGTCTAGGGGACTAGCGGGAGATACGCAGTATTTT
TRBJ1-2	TRBD1	.	TRBV9	CASSRQGAEGYTF	TGTGCCAGCAGTCGACAGGGGGCCGAAGGCTACACCTTC
TRBJ1-5	.	few	TRBV29-1	CSVGENRDQPQHF	TGCAGCGTTGGGGAAAATCGGGATCAGCCCCAGCATTTT
TRBJ1-2	.	few	TRBV7-8	CASSLGRKGAYGYTF	TGTGCCAGCAGCTTAGGGAGGAAGGGAGCCTATGGCTACACCTTC
TRBJ1-1	.	few	TRBV20-1	CSAPRVLNTEAFF	TGCAGTGCTCCTAGAGTATTGAACACTGAAGCTTTCTTT
TRBJ2-3	.	.	TRBV5-1	CASSQGRSRDGGTDTQYF	TGCGCCAGCAGCCAGGGAAGAAGCAGGGACGGGGGCACAGATACGCAGTATTTT
TRBJ2-3	TRBD2	few	TRBV4-1	CASSQDPGLAGVGTQYF	TGCGCCAGCAGCCAAGATCCAGGACTAGCGGGAGTTGGTACGCAGTATTTT
TRBJ2-2	.	.	TRBV9	CASSVGRGHGRTGELFF	TGTGCCAGCAGCGTAGGCAGGGGCCACGGGAGGACCGGGGAGCTGTTTTTT
TRBJ1-5	.	once	TRBV7-9	CASSLEDPAPQHF	TGTGCCAGCAGCTTAGAGGACCCAGCCCCCCAGCATTTT
TRBJ2-1	TRBD2	few	TRBV4-3	CASSQGGSGKYNEQFF	TGCGCCAGCAGCCAAGGGGGTAGCGGGAAATACAATGAGCAGTTCTTC
TRBJ1-2	.	.	TRBV2	CASSEQGNNYGYTF	TGTGCCAGCAGTGAACAGGGGAACAACTATGGCTACACCTTC
TRBJ2-3	.	many	TRBV5-6	CASSWWAGKTDTQYF	TGTGCCAGCAGCTGGTGGGCGGGGAAAACAGATACGCAGTATTTT
TRBJ2-7	.	.	TRBV20-1	CSGAEGLYEQYF	TGCAGTGGTGCGGAGGGTTTGTACGAGCAGTACTTC
TRBJ1-6	.	few	TRBV20-1	CSARDRTANSPLHF	TGCAGTGCTAGAGACAGGACAGCTAATTCACCCCTCCACTTT
TRBJ1-6	TRBD1	.	TRBV9	CASSLRDRGMDSPLHF	TGTGCCAGCAGCCTCAGGGACAGGGGGATGGATTCACCCCTCCACTTT
TRBJ2-1	TRBD2	.	TRBV9	CASTGTSARSYNEQFF	TGTGCCAGCACCGGGACTAGCGCGAGATCCTACAATGAGCAGTTCTTC
TRBJ2-5	.	.	TRBV21-1	CASSNEQGGEQETQYF	TGTGCCAGCAGCAACGAACAGGGCGGGGAACAAGAGACCCAGTACTTC
TRBJ2-1	.	.	TRBV20-1	CSARGVGGHNEQFF	TGCAGTGCTAGAGGGGTTGGCGGACACAATGAGCAGTTCTTC
TRBJ2-3	.	many	TRBV20-1	CSELGQSDTQYF	TGCAGTGAACTGGGGCAGTCGGATACGCAGTATTTT
TRBJ2-1	TRBD2	.	TRBV20-1	CSARVEAGGYNEQFF	TGCAGTGCTAGAGTTGAAGCGGGAGGTTACAATGAGCAGTTCTTC
TRBJ2-7	.	.	TRBV20-1	CSAKRLLSGLASDYEQYF	TGCAGTGCTAAGAGGCTACTTAGCGGTTTGGCTTCGGACTACGAGCAGTACTTC
TRBJ1-1	.	.	TRBV5-1	CASSLQGTTEAFF	TGCGCCAGCAGCTTACAGGGTACCACTGAAGCTTTCTTT